Sequencing of this TCR beta chain was carried out in a study of HIV-infected patients and healthy controls. Antiretroviral therapy had run roughly three months, about 14 weeks, before follow-up blood collection. All unsorted peripheral T cells were captured because whole blood was used without fractionation. cDNA was made from 500 ng RNA using alpha and beta constant primers. Each of the alpha and beta chains got its own library through chain-specific third strand synthesis with indices. One entry per CDR3 protein results from TCRdb running MiXCR on the 5' RACE reads. The table lists some 6,500 distinct CDR3 sequences, roughly 7% of them singletons. This clonotype is labeled medium-sized (0.01 to 0.1%). The CDR3 runs to 15 residues. Germline V gives CDR1 SGDLS, CDR2 YYNGEE. Trimming removed 0 bases from V and 1 base from J, with 10 bases in between.

The source was blood, collected during antiretroviral therapy. The TCR was taken from an adult with HIV infection. The genes are TRBV9 and TRBJ2-5; weak D call: TRBD2 (6 bases). CDR3 sequence: CASSVGGLTQETQYF. DNA for the CDR3: TGTGCCAGCAGCGTAGGGGGACTGACCCAAGAGACCCAGTACTTC.